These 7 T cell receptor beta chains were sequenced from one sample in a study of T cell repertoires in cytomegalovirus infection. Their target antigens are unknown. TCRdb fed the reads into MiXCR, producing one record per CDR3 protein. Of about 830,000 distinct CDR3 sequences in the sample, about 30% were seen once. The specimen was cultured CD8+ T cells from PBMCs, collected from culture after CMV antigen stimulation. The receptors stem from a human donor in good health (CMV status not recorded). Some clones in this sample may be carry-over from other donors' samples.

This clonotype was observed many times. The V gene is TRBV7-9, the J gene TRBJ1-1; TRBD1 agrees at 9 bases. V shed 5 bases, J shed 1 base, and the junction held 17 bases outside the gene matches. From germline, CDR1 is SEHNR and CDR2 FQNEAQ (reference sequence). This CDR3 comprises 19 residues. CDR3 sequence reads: CASSGRGTGKDRANTEAFF. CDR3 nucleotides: TGTGCCAGCAGCGGTAGAGGGACAGGGAAGGATCGGGCGAACACTGAAGCTTTCTTT.

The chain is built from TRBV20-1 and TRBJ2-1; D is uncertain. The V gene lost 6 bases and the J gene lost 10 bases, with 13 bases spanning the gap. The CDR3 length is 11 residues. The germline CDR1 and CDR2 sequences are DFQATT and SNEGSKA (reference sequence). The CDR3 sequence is CSAPVHVEQFF. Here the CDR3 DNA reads TGCAGTGCCCCGGTTCACGTGGAGCAGTTCTTC.

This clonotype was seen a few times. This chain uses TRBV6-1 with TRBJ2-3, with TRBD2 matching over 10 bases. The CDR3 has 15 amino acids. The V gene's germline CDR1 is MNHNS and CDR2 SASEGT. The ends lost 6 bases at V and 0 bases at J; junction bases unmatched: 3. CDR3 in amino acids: CASRLSGRSTDTQYF. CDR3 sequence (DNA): TGTGCCAGCAGACTTAGCGGGAGGAGCACAGATACGCAGTATTTT.

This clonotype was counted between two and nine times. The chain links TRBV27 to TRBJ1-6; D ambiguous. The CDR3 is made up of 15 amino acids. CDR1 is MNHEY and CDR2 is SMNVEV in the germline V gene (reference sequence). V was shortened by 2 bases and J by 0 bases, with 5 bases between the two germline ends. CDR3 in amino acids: CASSLPRSYNSPLHF. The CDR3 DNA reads TGTGCCAGCAGTTTACCTCGCTCCTATAATTCACCCCTCCACTTT.

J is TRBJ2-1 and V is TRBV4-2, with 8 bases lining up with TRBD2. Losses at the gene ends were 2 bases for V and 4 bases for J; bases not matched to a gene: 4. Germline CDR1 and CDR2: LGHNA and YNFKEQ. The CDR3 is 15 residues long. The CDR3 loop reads CASSQLRGAYNEQFF. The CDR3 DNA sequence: TGTGCCAGCAGCCAACTGCGGGGGGCTTACAATGAGCAGTTCTTC.

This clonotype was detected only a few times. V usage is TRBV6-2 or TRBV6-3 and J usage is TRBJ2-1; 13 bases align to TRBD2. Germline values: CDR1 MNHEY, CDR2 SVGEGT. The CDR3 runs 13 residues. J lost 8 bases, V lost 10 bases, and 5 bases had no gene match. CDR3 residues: CATLAGGPHEQFF. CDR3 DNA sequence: TGTGCCACACTAGCGGGGGGGCCACATGAGCAGTTCTTC.

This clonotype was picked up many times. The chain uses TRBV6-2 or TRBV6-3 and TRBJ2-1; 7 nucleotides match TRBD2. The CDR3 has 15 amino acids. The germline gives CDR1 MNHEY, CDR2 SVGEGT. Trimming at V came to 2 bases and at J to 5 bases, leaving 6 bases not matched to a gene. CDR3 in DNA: TGTGCCAGCAGTTACCCTCGGGGGGACCACAATGAGCAGTTCTTC. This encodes CASSYPRGDHNEQFF.